This is a list of T cell receptor beta chains from one sample in a study of blood T cell repertoires in COVID-19. Assay used: immunoSEQ multiplex PCR; TCRdb lists only in-frame clones, some missing. The sample yields under 300,000 clones, around 93% seen once. Sequencing was performed on PBMCs or T cells enriched from blood (not recorded which). The receptors come from a human donor in a cohort exposed to, infected with or recovered from COVID-19 (not recorded which). The donor label of this sample is uncertain. Each CDR3 is given with its conserved first and last residue. A D gene is named only where the DNA matches it firmly. The size field is filled for only some rows; it gives once, few, many or a size class.

d_gene: TRBD1; j_gene: TRBJ1-3; abundance: few; v_gene: TRBV3-1/TRBV3-2; CDR3aa: CASSQGGQGTGNTIYF; CDR3nt: TGTGCCAGCAGCCAAGGGGGACAGGGTACTGGAAACACCATATATTTT
d_gene: TRBD2; j_gene: TRBJ2-1; abundance: NA; v_gene: TRBV7-6; CDR3aa: CASSERGPNEQFF; CDR3nt: TGTGCCAGCAGCGAGCGGGGGCCCAATGAGCAGTTCTTC
d_gene: TRBD2; j_gene: TRBJ2-3; abundance: few; v_gene: TRBV6-2/TRBV6-3; CDR3aa: CASSYSSRGTSGGTDTQYF; CDR3nt: TGTGCCAGCAGTTACTCGAGTCGTGGGACTAGCGGGGGCACAGATACGCAGTATTTT
d_gene: NA; j_gene: TRBJ1-4; abundance: NA; v_gene: TRBV6-5; CDR3aa: CASSYSSGEKLFF; CDR3nt: TGTGCCAGCAGTTACTCGAGCGGAGAAAAACTGTTTTTT
d_gene: TRBD2; j_gene: TRBJ2-5; abundance: NA; v_gene: TRBV11-1; CDR3aa: CASSWRLAEETQYF; CDR3nt: TGTGCCAGCAGCTGGCGACTAGCGGAAGAGACCCAGTACTTC
d_gene: NA; j_gene: TRBJ1-6; abundance: NA; v_gene: TRBV10-3; CDR3aa: CAISEGRGNSPLHF; CDR3nt: TGTGCCATCAGTGAGGGCAGGGGTAATTCACCCCTCCACTTT
d_gene: NA; j_gene: TRBJ1-6; abundance: NA; v_gene: TRBV5-6; CDR3aa: CASSLQGTISPLHF; CDR3nt: TGTGCCAGCAGCTTGCAGGGTACCATTTCACCCCTCCACTTT
d_gene: NA; j_gene: TRBJ2-1; abundance: NA; v_gene: TRBV29-1; CDR3aa: CSVEDTDNEQFF; CDR3nt: TGCAGCGTTGAAGACACGGACAATGAGCAGTTCTTC
d_gene: NA; j_gene: TRBJ2-7; abundance: NA; v_gene: TRBV9; CDR3aa: CASSVGGTGAYEQYF; CDR3nt: TGTGCCAGCAGCGTAGGGGGAACAGGAGCCTACGAGCAGTACTTC
d_gene: NA; j_gene: TRBJ1-2; abundance: NA; v_gene: TRBV5-1; CDR3aa: CASSLDRGGYYGYTF; CDR3nt: TGCGCCAGCAGCTTGGACCGTGGGGGGTACTATGGCTACACCTTC
d_gene: TRBD2; j_gene: TRBJ2-1; abundance: NA; v_gene: TRBV18; CDR3aa: CASSPPTSTSGGRGNEQFF; CDR3nt: TGTGCCAGCTCACCTCCTACGAGTACCAGCGGGGGTCGAGGCAATGAGCAGTTCTTC
d_gene: NA; j_gene: TRBJ1-2; abundance: once; v_gene: TRBV7-8; CDR3aa: CASSSGEGPYGYTF; CDR3nt: TGTGCCAGCAGCTCAGGGGAGGGACCCTATGGCTACACCTTC
d_gene: NA; j_gene: TRBJ2-2; abundance: NA; v_gene: TRBV6-5; CDR3aa: CASKGPNTGELFF; CDR3nt: TGTGCCAGCAAGGGGCCGAACACCGGGGAGCTGTTTTTT
d_gene: TRBD1; j_gene: TRBJ2-2; abundance: NA; v_gene: TRBV10-1; CDR3aa: CASSAGTANTGELFF; CDR3nt: TGCGCCAGCAGCGCCGGGACAGCGAACACCGGGGAGCTGTTTTTT
d_gene: TRBD1; j_gene: TRBJ1-5; abundance: NA; v_gene: TRBV3-1/TRBV3-2; CDR3aa: CASSHGDRGAQHF; CDR3nt: TGTGCCAGCAGCCATGGCGACAGGGGGGCCCAGCATTTT
d_gene: NA; j_gene: TRBJ1-6; abundance: NA; v_gene: TRBV11-2; CDR3aa: CASSPTGGVRSVPLHF; CDR3nt: TGTGCCAGCAGCCCGACTGGGGGGGTCCGAAGTGTGCCCCTCCACTTT
d_gene: TRBD1; j_gene: TRBJ1-1; abundance: NA; v_gene: TRBV7-2; CDR3aa: CASSRDRGDTEAFF; CDR3nt: TGTGCCAGCAGCCGGGACAGAGGAGACACTGAAGCTTTCTTT
d_gene: NA; j_gene: TRBJ1-5; abundance: NA; v_gene: TRBV19; CDR3aa: CASSPSGGLGNQPQHF; CDR3nt: TGTGCCAGTAGCCCGTCCGGGGGGCTGGGCAATCAGCCCCAGCATTTT
d_gene: NA; j_gene: TRBJ1-6; abundance: few; v_gene: TRBV6-6; CDR3aa: CASSTPGQGENSPLHF; CDR3nt: TGTGCCAGCAGTACTCCGGGACAAGGAGAAAATTCACCCCTCCACTTT
d_gene: NA; j_gene: TRBJ2-2; abundance: many; v_gene: TRBV6-4; CDR3aa: CASSAGDTGELFF; CDR3nt: TGTGCCAGCAGTGCAGGGGACACCGGGGAGCTGTTTTTT
d_gene: TRBD2; j_gene: TRBJ2-6; abundance: NA; v_gene: TRBV2; CDR3aa: CASSEGWGGSGANVLTF; CDR3nt: TGTGCCAGCAGTGAAGGTTGGGGGGGCTCTGGGGCCAACGTCCTGACTTTC
d_gene: NA; j_gene: TRBJ2-7; abundance: NA; v_gene: TRBV4-2; CDR3aa: CASSQERLDYEQYF; CDR3nt: TGTGCCAGCAGCCAAGAGAGACTAGACTACGAGCAGTACTTC
d_gene: NA; j_gene: TRBJ2-1; abundance: NA; v_gene: TRBV10-3; CDR3aa: CAISEGDLSRRQFF; CDR3nt: TGTGCCATCAGTGAAGGGGACTTATCACGAAGGCAGTTCTTC
d_gene: NA; j_gene: TRBJ1-2; abundance: NA; v_gene: TRBV12-3/TRBV12-4; CDR3aa: CASSHGQSYGYTF; CDR3nt: TGTGCCAGCAGTCACGGACAGTCCTATGGCTACACCTTC
d_gene: NA; j_gene: TRBJ1-2; abundance: NA; v_gene: TRBV5-1; CDR3aa: CASSLALEGDGYTF; CDR3nt: TGCGCCAGCAGCTTGGCCTTGGAGGGAGATGGCTACACCTTC
d_gene: TRBD1; j_gene: TRBJ2-7; abundance: NA; v_gene: TRBV5-1; CDR3aa: CASSSGTGAYEQYF; CDR3nt: TGCGCCAGCAGCTCCGGGACAGGAGCCTACGAGCAGTACTTC
d_gene: NA; j_gene: TRBJ2-7; abundance: NA; v_gene: TRBV2; CDR3aa: CASLREPGSYEQYF; CDR3nt: TGTGCCAGCCTTCGGGAGCCAGGTTCTTACGAGCAGTACTTC
d_gene: NA; j_gene: TRBJ2-2; abundance: NA; v_gene: TRBV9; CDR3aa: CASSVGRGTGELFF; CDR3nt: TGTGCCAGCAGCGTTGGCCGCGGCACCGGGGAGCTGTTTTTT
d_gene: TRBD1; j_gene: TRBJ1-1; abundance: NA; v_gene: TRBV5-1; CDR3aa: CASSFRQGNTEAFF; CDR3nt: TGCGCCAGCAGCTTTCGACAGGGCAACACTGAAGCTTTCTTT
d_gene: NA; j_gene: TRBJ2-7; abundance: NA; v_gene: TRBV30; CDR3aa: CAWSVGGAISYEQYF; CDR3nt: TGTGCCTGGAGTGTAGGGGGGGCTATCTCCTACGAGCAGTACTTC
d_gene: TRBD1; j_gene: TRBJ1-4; abundance: NA; v_gene: TRBV29-1; CDR3aa: CSVRTGTNEKLFF; CDR3nt: TGCAGCGTTAGGACAGGGACTAATGAAAAACTGTTTTTT
d_gene: NA; j_gene: TRBJ2-1; abundance: once; v_gene: TRBV9; CDR3aa: CASSVGVSYNEQFF; CDR3nt: TGTGCCAGCAGCGTAGGAGTTTCCTACAATGAGCAGTTCTTC
d_gene: TRBD2; j_gene: TRBJ2-5; abundance: NA; v_gene: TRBV5-1; CDR3aa: CASSPIPGLAGKETQYF; CDR3nt: TGCGCCAGCAGCCCGATTCCGGGACTAGCGGGGAAAGAGACCCAGTACTTC
d_gene: TRBD2; j_gene: TRBJ2-3; abundance: NA; v_gene: TRBV4-2; CDR3aa: CASSQDPLAANTQYF; CDR3nt: TGTGCCAGCAGCCAAGATCCCCTAGCGGCCAATACGCAGTATTTT
d_gene: TRBD2; j_gene: TRBJ2-1; abundance: NA; v_gene: TRBV6-4; CDR3aa: CASSASGGSSNEQFF; CDR3nt: TGTGCCAGCAGTGCCAGCGGGGGTTCAAGCAATGAGCAGTTCTTC
d_gene: NA; j_gene: TRBJ1-1; abundance: once; v_gene: TRBV10-3; CDR3aa: CAISQMNTEAFF; CDR3nt: TGTGCCATCAGTCAGATGAACACTGAAGCTTTCTTT
d_gene: TRBD2; j_gene: TRBJ2-1; abundance: NA; v_gene: TRBV28; CDR3aa: CASSSLADEQFF; CDR3nt: TGTGCCAGCAGTTCGCTAGCGGATGAGCAGTTCTTC
d_gene: NA; j_gene: TRBJ2-7; abundance: NA; v_gene: TRBV9; CDR3aa: CASSVGGGSDYEQYF; CDR3nt: TGTGCCAGCAGCGTCGGGGGTGGCTCAGACTACGAGCAGTACTTC
d_gene: NA; j_gene: TRBJ1-5; abundance: NA; v_gene: TRBV7-2; CDR3aa: CASSFAREEQPQHF; CDR3nt: TGTGCCAGCAGCTTCGCACGGGAGGAACAGCCCCAGCATTTT
d_gene: NA; j_gene: TRBJ2-5; abundance: NA; v_gene: TRBV3-1/TRBV3-2; CDR3aa: CASSQGGWGRRQETQYF; CDR3nt: TGTGCCAGCAGCCAAGGGGGCTGGGGCCGAAGGCAAGAGACCCAGTACTTC
d_gene: TRBD2; j_gene: TRBJ2-5; abundance: NA; v_gene: TRBV7-2; CDR3aa: CASSLVGGGAETQYF; CDR3nt: TGTGCCAGCAGCTTAGTAGGCGGGGGGGCCGAGACCCAGTACTTC
d_gene: NA; j_gene: TRBJ1-5; abundance: NA; v_gene: TRBV11-2; CDR3aa: CASSLDSSSNQPQHF; CDR3nt: TGTGCCAGCAGCTTAGATTCCTCTAGCAATCAGCCCCAGCATTTT
d_gene: NA; j_gene: TRBJ2-7; abundance: NA; v_gene: TRBV13; CDR3aa: CASSLGPKGSGYEQYF; CDR3nt: TGTGCCAGCAGCTTAGGGCCCAAGGGGTCCGGGTACGAGCAGTACTTC
d_gene: NA; j_gene: TRBJ1-6; abundance: NA; v_gene: TRBV5-1; CDR3aa: CASSLGRRDSPLHF; CDR3nt: TGCGCCAGCAGCTTGGGTCGGAGGGATTCACCCCTCCACTTT
d_gene: NA; j_gene: TRBJ2-5; abundance: NA; v_gene: TRBV18; CDR3aa: CASSPREGVGETQYF; CDR3nt: TGTGCCAGCTCACCTCGTGAGGGAGTCGGTGAGACCCAGTACTTC
d_gene: NA; j_gene: TRBJ2-7; abundance: NA; v_gene: TRBV6-1; CDR3aa: CASSEGGSVNEQYF; CDR3nt: TGTGCCAGCAGTGAAGGAGGTAGCGTGAACGAGCAGTACTTC
d_gene: TRBD2; j_gene: TRBJ2-5; abundance: NA; v_gene: TRBV11-2; CDR3aa: CASSLGPTSGGETQYF; CDR3nt: TGTGCCAGCAGCTTAGGACCGACTAGCGGTGGGGAGACCCAGTACTTC
d_gene: TRBD1; j_gene: TRBJ1-5; abundance: NA; v_gene: TRBV6-5; CDR3aa: CASSSGGGFSNQPQHF; CDR3nt: TGTGCCAGCAGTTCAGGGGGCGGTTTTAGCAATCAGCCCCAGCATTTT
d_gene: NA; j_gene: TRBJ1-4; abundance: NA; v_gene: TRBV12-3/TRBV12-4; CDR3aa: CASSRYSNEKLFF; CDR3nt: TGTGCCAGCAGCAGGTATTCTAATGAAAAACTGTTTTTT
d_gene: NA; j_gene: TRBJ2-5; abundance: NA; v_gene: TRBV11-2; CDR3aa: CASSLVPGNQETQYF; CDR3nt: TGTGCCAGCAGCTTAGTCCCCGGGAACCAAGAGACCCAGTACTTC
d_gene: TRBD1; j_gene: TRBJ1-2; abundance: NA; v_gene: TRBV2; CDR3aa: CASWDRLYGYTF; CDR3nt: TGTGCCAGCTGGGACAGACTCTATGGCTACACCTTC
d_gene: NA; j_gene: TRBJ1-6; abundance: NA; v_gene: TRBV19; CDR3aa: CASSIVDNNSPLHF; CDR3nt: TGTGCCAGTAGTATCGTGGACAATAATTCACCCCTCCACTTT
d_gene: TRBD1; j_gene: TRBJ1-3; abundance: NA; v_gene: TRBV27; CDR3aa: CASSSGQGFNTIYF; CDR3nt: TGTGCCAGCAGTTCCGGACAGGGGTTTAACACCATATATTTT
d_gene: NA; j_gene: TRBJ2-1; abundance: NA; v_gene: TRBV9; CDR3aa: CASSVVGAGASYNEQFF; CDR3nt: TGTGCCAGCAGCGTAGTAGGGGCGGGGGCCTCCTACAATGAGCAGTTCTTC
d_gene: NA; j_gene: TRBJ1-2; abundance: NA; v_gene: TRBV20-1; CDR3aa: CSAPEYYGYTF; CDR3nt: TGCAGTGCACCGGAGTACTATGGCTACACCTTC